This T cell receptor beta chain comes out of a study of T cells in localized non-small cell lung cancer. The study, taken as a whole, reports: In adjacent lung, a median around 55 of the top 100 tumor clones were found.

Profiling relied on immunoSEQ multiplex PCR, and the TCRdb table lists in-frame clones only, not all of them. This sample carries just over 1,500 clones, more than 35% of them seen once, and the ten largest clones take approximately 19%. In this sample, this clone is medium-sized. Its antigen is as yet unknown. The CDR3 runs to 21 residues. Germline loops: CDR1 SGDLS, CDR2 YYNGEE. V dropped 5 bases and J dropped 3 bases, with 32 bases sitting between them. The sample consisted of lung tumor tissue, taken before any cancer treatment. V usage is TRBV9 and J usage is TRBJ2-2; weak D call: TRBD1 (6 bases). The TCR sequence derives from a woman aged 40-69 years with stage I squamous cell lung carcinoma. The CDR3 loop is CASSYPVTGQLGNTDTGELFF. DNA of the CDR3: TGTGCCAGCAGTTACCCTGTTACGGGACAACTCGGTAATACGGACACCGGGGAGCTGTTTTTT.